Detailed here is one TCR beta chain. As yet, its antigen is unknown. This entry is derived from a study of beta chain features in type 1 diabetes. Study information: In all, 107,917,701 sorted cells from all samples were analyzed.

Sequencing targeted expressed TCRB transcripts, as all isolated RNA had been reverse transcribed. Generated by immunoSEQ multiplex PCR, the TCRdb table keeps only in-frame clones and is missing some. The sample holds roughly 100,000 clones; approximately 30% are singletons and the top ten take about 0.57%. Broader study findings: A moderate, significant TCRB CDR3 shortening appeared in type 1 diabetes across four CD4+ subsets.

Germline V CDR1 and CDR2: SGDLS, YYNGEE. The CDR3 totals 17 residues. V was cut by 0 bases and J by 2 bases, with 17 bases left in between. This TCR derives from a woman under 30 with type 1 diabetes. The sequencing sample was made of central memory CD4+ T cells from blood. The gene calls are TRBV9 and TRBJ2-5, with D perhaps matching TRBD1 (6 bases). DNA of the CDR3: TGTGCCAGCAGCGTAGCTGTTCCGGGGCAGGGGCAAGAGACCCAGTACTTC. Translating it yields CASSVAVPGQGQETQYF.